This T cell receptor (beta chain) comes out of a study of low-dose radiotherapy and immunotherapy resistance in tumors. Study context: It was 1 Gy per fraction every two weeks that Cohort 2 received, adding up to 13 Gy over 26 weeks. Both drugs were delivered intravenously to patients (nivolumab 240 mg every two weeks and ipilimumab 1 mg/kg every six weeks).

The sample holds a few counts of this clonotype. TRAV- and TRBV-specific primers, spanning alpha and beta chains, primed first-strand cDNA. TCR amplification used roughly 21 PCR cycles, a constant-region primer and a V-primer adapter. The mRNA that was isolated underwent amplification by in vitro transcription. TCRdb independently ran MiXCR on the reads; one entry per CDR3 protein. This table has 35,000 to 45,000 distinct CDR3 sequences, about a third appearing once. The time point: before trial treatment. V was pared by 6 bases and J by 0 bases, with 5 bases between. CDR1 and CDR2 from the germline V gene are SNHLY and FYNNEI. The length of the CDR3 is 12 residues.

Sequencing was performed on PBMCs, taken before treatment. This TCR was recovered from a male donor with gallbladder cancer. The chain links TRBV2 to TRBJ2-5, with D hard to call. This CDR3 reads CASSQNQETQYF. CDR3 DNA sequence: TGTGCCAGCAGCCAGAACCAAGAGACCCAGTACTTC.